This entry features one TCR beta chain sequence. Distinct nucleotide sequences in the sample also encode this CDR3. This sample is part of a study of blood T cell repertoires in COVID-19. Measured with immunoSEQ multiplex PCR; TCRdb has only the in-frame clones, and not every one. This table has over 400,000 clones, just over 85% appearing once. The sequenced sample was peripheral blood. This clonotype was obtained from a woman in her twenties or thirties with active or convalescent COVID-19.

CDR3 loop: CASSQDPGSGETQYF. The DNA for the CDR3 is TGCGCCAGCAGCCAAGATCCGGGGAGCGGGGAGACCCAGTACTTC. The V call is TRBV4-1, the J call TRBJ2-5; possibly TRBD2 for D (6 bases). The CDR3 runs to 15 residues. Looked up from germline, CDR1 is MGHRA and CDR2 is YSYEKL. Trimming stripped 0 bases from V and 5 bases from J, with 13 bases between.